This TCR beta chain originates from a study of technical replicates of blood from a few donors. Method: immunoSEQ multiplex PCR; TCRdb's copy keeps in-frame clones and lacks some. The sample has roughly 60,000 clones, more than 85% seen once; the top ten hold about 4.5%. V was cut by 11 bases and J by 4 bases, with 17 bases left in between. The CDR3 contains 13 residues. The V gene's germline CDR1 is SGHTA and CDR2 FQGNSA. The specimen was PBMCs. This clonotype was obtained from a human donor in good health. Some clones in this sample may be carry-over from other donors' samples. V gene TRBV7-2 combines with J gene TRBJ1-2, with D maybe TRBD1 (5 bases). The CDR3 protein is CASGRGPTYGYTF. The CDR3 nucleotides are TGTGCCTCTGGAAGGGGCCCTACCTATGGCTACACCTTC.